This TCR beta chain was retrieved from a study of cytomegalovirus exposure and HLA in healthy donors. Details on this clone: Its specificity is not known.

The CDR3 has 13 residues. In germline, CDR1 is SGHRS, CDR2 YFSETQ. The V and J ends lost 0 bases and 7 bases respectively, with 5 bases between them. Study outcomes and limitations: A few CMV-associated chains were confirmed in vitro to be specific for CMV antigens. HLA alleles showed associations with around 15,000 TCR beta sequences in a later analysis, at a 0.05 false discovery rate. Investigators reported under 200 TCR beta chains as tied to cytomegalovirus.

Primers: 60 Vbeta forward and 13 Jbeta reverse. Assay: immunoSEQ multiplex PCR; the TCRdb copy retains only in-frame clones and omits some. The table records about 140,000 clones, roughly 80% of them present only once. This clonotype was sampled from a female donor in good health and CMV-seronegative. Source material: PBMCs. The chain is built from TRBV5-1 and TRBJ1-6; D unclear. For the CDR3, the DNA is TGCGCCAGCAGCTTGGGACTGAATTCACCCCTCCACTTT. Amino acid sequence: CASSLGLNSPLHF.